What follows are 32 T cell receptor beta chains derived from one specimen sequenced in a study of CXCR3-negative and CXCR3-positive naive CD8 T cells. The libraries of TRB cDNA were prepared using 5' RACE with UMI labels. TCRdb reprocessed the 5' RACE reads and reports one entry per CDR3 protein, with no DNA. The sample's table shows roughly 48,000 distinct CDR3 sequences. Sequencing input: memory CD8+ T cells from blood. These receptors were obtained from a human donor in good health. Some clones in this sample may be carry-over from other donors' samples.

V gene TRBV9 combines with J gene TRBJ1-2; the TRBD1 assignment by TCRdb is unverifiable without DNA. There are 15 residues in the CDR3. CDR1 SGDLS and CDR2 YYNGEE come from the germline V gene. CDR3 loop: CASSVGAGSHYGYTF.

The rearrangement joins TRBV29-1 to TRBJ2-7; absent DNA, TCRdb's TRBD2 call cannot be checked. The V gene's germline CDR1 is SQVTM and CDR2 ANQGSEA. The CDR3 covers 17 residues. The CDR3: CSVEGGPGLAGTYEQYF.

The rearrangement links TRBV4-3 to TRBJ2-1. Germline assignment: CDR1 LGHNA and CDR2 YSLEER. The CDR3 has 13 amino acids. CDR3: CASSQGIYNEQFF.

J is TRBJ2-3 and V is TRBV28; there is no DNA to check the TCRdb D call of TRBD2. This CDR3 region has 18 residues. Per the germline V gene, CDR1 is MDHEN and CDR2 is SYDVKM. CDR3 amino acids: CATFGTSGGAGSADTQYF.

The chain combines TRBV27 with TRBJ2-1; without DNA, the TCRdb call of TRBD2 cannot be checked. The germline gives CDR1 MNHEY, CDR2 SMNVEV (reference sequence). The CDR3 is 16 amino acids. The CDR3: CASSFSGTSSYNEQFF.

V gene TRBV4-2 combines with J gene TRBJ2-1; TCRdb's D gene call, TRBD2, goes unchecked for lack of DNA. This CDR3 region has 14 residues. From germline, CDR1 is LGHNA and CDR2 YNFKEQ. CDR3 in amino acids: CASSQGLAVGEQFF.

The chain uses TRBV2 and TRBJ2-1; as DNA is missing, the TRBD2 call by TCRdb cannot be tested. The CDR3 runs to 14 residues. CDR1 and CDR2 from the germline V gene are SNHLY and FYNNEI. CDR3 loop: CASSGGSGYNEQFF. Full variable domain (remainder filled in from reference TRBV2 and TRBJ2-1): EPEVTQTPSHQVTQMGQEVILRCVPISNHLYFYWYRQILGQKVEFLVSFYNNEISEKSEIFDDQFSVERPDGSNFTLKIRSTKLEDSAMYFCASSGGSGYNEQFFGPGTRLTVL.

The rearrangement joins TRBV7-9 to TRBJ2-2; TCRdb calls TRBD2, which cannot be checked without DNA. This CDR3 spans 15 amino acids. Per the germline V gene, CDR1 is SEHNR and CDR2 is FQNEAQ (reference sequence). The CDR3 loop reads CASTLGGPLTGELFF.

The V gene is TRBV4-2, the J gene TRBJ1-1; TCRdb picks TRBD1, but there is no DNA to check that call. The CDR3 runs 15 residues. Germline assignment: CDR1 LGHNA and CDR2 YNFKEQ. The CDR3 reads CASSQVIGVNAEAFF.

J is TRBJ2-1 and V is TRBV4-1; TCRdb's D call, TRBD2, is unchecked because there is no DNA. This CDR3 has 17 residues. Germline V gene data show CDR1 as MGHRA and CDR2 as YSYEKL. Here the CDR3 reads CASSHPPLPTTTNEQFF.

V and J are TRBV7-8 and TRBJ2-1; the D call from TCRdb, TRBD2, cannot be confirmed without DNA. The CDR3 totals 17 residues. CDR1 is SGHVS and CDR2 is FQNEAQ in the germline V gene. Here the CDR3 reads CASSLATSGGSVYEQFF.

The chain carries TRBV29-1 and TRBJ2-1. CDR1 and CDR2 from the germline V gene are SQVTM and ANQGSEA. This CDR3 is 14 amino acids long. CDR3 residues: CSVEKAYGYNEQFF.

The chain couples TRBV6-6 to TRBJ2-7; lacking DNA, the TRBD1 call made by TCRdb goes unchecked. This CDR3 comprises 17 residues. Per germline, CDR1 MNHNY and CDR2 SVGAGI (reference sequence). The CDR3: CASSYYPPGQASYEQYF.

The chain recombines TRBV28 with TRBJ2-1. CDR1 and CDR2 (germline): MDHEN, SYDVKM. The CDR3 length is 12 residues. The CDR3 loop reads CASATETDEQFF.

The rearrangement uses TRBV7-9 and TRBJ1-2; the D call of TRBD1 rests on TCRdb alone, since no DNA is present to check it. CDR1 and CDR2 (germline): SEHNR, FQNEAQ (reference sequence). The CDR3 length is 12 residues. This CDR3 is CASSPDSYGYTF. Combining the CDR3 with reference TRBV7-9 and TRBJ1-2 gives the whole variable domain DTGVSQNPRHKITKRGQNVTFRCDPISEHNRLYWYRQTLGQGPEFLTYFQNEAQLEKSRLLSDRFSAERPKGSFSTLEIQRTEQGDSAMYLCASSPDSYGYTFGSGTRLTVV.

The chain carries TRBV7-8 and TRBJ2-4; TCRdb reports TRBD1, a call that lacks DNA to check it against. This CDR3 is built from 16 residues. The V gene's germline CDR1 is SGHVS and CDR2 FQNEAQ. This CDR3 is CASSPRQGWSGNIQYF.

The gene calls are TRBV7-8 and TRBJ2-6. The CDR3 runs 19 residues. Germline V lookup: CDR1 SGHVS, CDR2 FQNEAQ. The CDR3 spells CASSPVADPLGSGANVLTF.

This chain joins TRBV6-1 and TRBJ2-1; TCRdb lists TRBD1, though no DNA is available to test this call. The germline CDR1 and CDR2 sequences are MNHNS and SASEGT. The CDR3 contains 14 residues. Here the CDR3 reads CASSETGTYNEQFF.

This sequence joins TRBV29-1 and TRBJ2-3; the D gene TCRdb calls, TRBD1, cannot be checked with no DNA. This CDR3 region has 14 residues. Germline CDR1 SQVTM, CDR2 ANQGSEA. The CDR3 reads CSVSLGQYTDTQYF.

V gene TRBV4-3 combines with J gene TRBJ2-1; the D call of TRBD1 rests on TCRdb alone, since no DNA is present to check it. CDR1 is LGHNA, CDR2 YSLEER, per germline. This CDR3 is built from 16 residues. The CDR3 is CASSQDLGGDYNEQFF.

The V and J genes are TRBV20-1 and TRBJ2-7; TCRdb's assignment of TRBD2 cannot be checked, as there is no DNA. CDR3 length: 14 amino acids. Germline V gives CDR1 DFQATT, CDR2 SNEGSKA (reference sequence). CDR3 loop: CSAGADGFVDEQYF.

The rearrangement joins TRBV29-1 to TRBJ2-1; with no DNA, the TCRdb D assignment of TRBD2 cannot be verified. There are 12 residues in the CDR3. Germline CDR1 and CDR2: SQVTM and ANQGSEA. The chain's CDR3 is CSVTSGGSEQFF.

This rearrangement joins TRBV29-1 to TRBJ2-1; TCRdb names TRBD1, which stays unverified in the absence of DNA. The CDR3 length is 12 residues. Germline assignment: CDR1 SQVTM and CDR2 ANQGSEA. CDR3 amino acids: CSLYIGGNEQFF.

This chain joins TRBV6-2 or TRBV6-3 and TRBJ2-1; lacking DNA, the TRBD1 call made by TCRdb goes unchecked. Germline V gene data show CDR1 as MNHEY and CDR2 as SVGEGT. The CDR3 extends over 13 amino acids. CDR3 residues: CASKQVKSNEQFF.

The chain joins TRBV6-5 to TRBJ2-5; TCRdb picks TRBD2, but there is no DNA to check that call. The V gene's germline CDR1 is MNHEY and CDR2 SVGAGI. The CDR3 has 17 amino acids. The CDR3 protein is CASSYLSLAGREETQYF.

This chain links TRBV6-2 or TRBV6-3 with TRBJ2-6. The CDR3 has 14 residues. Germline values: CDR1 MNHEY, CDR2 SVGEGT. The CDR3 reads CASSLQSGANVLTF.

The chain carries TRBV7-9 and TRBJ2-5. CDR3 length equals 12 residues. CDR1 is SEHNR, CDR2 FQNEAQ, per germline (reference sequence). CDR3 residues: CASAQIQETQYF.

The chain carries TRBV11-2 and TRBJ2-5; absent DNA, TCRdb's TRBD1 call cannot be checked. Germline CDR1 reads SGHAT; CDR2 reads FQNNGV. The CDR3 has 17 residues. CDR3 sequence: CASSLFAGAAGKETQYF.

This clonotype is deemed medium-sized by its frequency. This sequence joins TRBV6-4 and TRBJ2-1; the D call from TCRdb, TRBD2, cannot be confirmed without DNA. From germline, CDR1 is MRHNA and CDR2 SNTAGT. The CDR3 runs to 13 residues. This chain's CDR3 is CASSDSLVSEQFF.

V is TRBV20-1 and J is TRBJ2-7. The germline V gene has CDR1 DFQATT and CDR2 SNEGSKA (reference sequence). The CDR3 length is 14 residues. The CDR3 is CSARIAGGSYEQYF.

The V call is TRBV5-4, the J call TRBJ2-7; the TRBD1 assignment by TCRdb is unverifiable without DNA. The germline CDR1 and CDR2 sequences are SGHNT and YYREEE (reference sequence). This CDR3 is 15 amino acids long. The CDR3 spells CASTQGAGGSYEQYF.

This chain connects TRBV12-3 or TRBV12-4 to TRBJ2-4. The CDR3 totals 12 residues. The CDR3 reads CASLGRRNIQYF.